Listed below are T cell receptor beta chains from one sample, sequenced in a study of blood T cell repertoires in COVID-19. The data were produced by immunoSEQ multiplex PCR, yet TCRdb's version contains in-frame clones alone and is incomplete. The sample holds about 160,000 clones, approximately 86% seen once. Sequencing input: peripheral blood. All receptors derive from a woman aged 55-70 years who had recovered from COVID-19. Both conserved end residues are trimmed from each CDR3. The size entry is marked missing in some rows and otherwise reads once, few, many or a size class.

J	V	size	CDR3
TRBJ2-5	TRBV11-2	NA	ASSLELAGETQY
TRBJ2-7	TRBV4-2	few	ASSQIAGVDEQY
TRBJ1-2	TRBV14	NA	ASSQRQGSGYT
TRBJ1-2	TRBV11-2	NA	ASSSIGTEAYGYT
TRBJ2-3	TRBV10-1	NA	ASSSGGPASTDTQY
TRBJ2-7	TRBV28	NA	AIKGQAYEQY
TRBJ1-5	TRBV19	NA	ASSSLTGGWGQPQH
TRBJ1-2	TRBV28	NA	ASRTGHTNYGYT
TRBJ1-6	TRBV2	NA	ASGQSSYNSPLH
TRBJ1-5	TRBV27	NA	ATRTGDQPQH
TRBJ1-1	TRBV5-8	NA	ASSLSRGNTEAF
TRBJ1-6	TRBV14	once	ASSQVGGVGYNSPLH
TRBJ2-7	TRBV12-3/TRBV12-4	NA	ASTDRVSYEQY
TRBJ1-4	TRBV11-2	NA	ASSLVSANSPREKLF
TRBJ2-1	TRBV11-2	NA	ASSLEVGGLYNEQF
TRBJ2-2	TRBV5-1	NA	ASSILGGATGELF
TRBJ2-2	TRBV27	NA	ASSLTPGYSGELF
TRBJ2-2	TRBV25-1	NA	ASSEPPGGLNTGELF
TRBJ1-4	TRBV7-9	NA	ASSTSQGSPNEKLF
TRBJ1-5	TRBV4-3	NA	ASSQDWQGNQPQH
TRBJ1-4	TRBV21-1	NA	ASSKDGTANEKLF
TRBJ2-2	TRBV11-2	NA	ASSKLLAPNTGELF
TRBJ1-2	TRBV5-4	NA	ASSLGPGREAIDGYT
TRBJ2-7	TRBV18	few	ASSPPASAYEQY
TRBJ1-4	TRBV7-7	NA	ASSGGLREKLF
TRBJ2-3	TRBV7-9	once	ASSSPLAGLDTQY
TRBJ2-3	TRBV11-2	NA	ASSFSRSLRHTQY
TRBJ1-6	TRBV10-3	NA	AISESTGGNSPLH
TRBJ2-7	TRBV28	NA	ASSFLNTGGDEQY
TRBJ1-1	TRBV28	NA	ASSITTGHTEAF
TRBJ1-1	TRBV18	NA	ASSPTRDRVTEAF
TRBJ1-1	TRBV24-1	NA	ATSDAWGVEAF
TRBJ2-2	TRBV7-6	NA	ASSLARDITGELF
TRBJ2-7	TRBV2	NA	ASTGGGPYEQY
TRBJ1-2	TRBV19	NA	ASRDSSSYGYT
TRBJ1-6	TRBV12-3/TRBV12-4	NA	ASRRVRDSPLH
TRBJ2-3	TRBV28	NA	ASSVTGADTQY
TRBJ1-2	TRBV6-5	once	ASSGDLGGESGYT
TRBJ2-5	TRBV4-2	NA	ASSQDWASQETQY
TRBJ2-1	TRBV29-1	once	SLNGGSSYNEQF
TRBJ2-1	TRBV5-4	once	ASSRGLAGASYNEQF
TRBJ1-2	TRBV25-1	NA	ASRGTGNYGYT
TRBJ1-4	TRBV6-5	NA	ASSLGQAREKLF
TRBJ1-5	TRBV2	NA	ASSLQAQPQH
TRBJ1-3	TRBV5-1	NA	ASSPGQGARGNTIY
TRBJ2-3	TRBV12-3/TRBV12-4	NA	ASKSADTQY
TRBJ1-2	TRBV21-1	NA	ASSKIGQGAQDDHGYT
TRBJ2-5	TRBV5-1	NA	ASSLSSGGPETQY
TRBJ1-1	TRBV10-3	NA	AISESSGNTEAF
TRBJ1-3	TRBV24-1	once	ATQSGERNTIY
TRBJ1-5	TRBV19	NA	ASSAGPQHQPQH
TRBJ1-2	TRBV7-2	NA	ASSLELLGGRGYT
TRBJ2-7	TRBV28	NA	ASSPRGGEQY
TRBJ1-2	TRBV28	NA	ASSLLTGEGGYT
TRBJ1-5	TRBV2	NA	ASSRDRLQPQH
TRBJ1-2	TRBV19	NA	ASSIVGGNYGYT
TRBJ2-5	TRBV6-2/TRBV6-3	once	ASSYRFDSGGTQETQY
TRBJ2-1	TRBV3-1/TRBV3-2	NA	ASSQYLTEGEQF